A single sample is the source of the 27 T cell receptor beta chains below, sequenced in a study of T cells in Graves' hyperthyroidism and ophthalmopathy. Template material for amplifying TCR beta CDR3 regions consisted of RNA transcripts. First-round RT-PCR of the TCR CDR3 relied on the HTBI primer set. TCRdb redid the calling of the multiplex PCR reads with MiXCR, one entry per CDR3 protein. The table records about 740,000 distinct CDR3 sequences, 14% of them present only once. The specimen sequenced was blood. The receptors were sampled from a woman under 30 with Graves' hyperthyroidism.

Ten or more counts support this clonotype. The genes are TRBV29-1 and TRBJ2-5; 9 bases line up with TRBD2. The CDR3 contains 14 residues. Trimming at V came to 5 bases and at J to 1 base, leaving 5 bases not matched to a gene. Germline V lookup: CDR1 SQVTM, CDR2 ANQGSEA. The CDR3 sequence: CSVRLAEFQETQYF. The CDR3, as DNA: TGCAGCGTTAGACTAGCGGAGTTCCAAGAGACCCAGTACTTC.

Only a few counts were recorded for this clonotype. The V call is TRBV27, the J call TRBJ2-2; 8 bases are a match to TRBD1. The CDR3 runs 15 residues. V gave up 6 bases and J gave up 4 bases; unmatched junction bases: 7. CDR1 and CDR2 from the germline V gene are MNHEY and SMNVEV (reference sequence). This CDR3 is CASSGQGGITGELFF. DNA for the CDR3: TGTGCCAGCAGCGGACAGGGTGGGATCACCGGGGAGCTGTTTTTT.

This clonotype has a handful of counts. This sequence joins TRBV9 and TRBJ2-7, with 7 bases identical to TRBD2. The junction had 5 bases not matched to a gene; V was cut back by 2 bases and J by 3 bases. From germline, CDR1 is SGDLS and CDR2 YYNGEE. CDR3 length equals 14 residues. The CDR3 nucleotides are TGTGCCAGCAGCGTTTCGAGCGGGATCTACGAGCAGTACTTC. This codes for CASSVSSGIYEQYF. Full variable domain (remainder filled in from reference TRBV9 and TRBJ2-7): DSGVTQTPKHLITATGQRVTLRCSPRSGDLSVYWYQQSLDQGLQFLIQYYNGEERAKGNILERFSAQQFPDLHSELNLSSLELGDSALYFCASSVSSGIYEQYFGPGTRLTVT.

The chain uses TRBV20-1 and TRBJ2-2, with 10 positions matching TRBD2. This CDR3 comprises 14 residues. Germline V lookup: CDR1 DFQATT, CDR2 SNEGSKA (reference sequence). With V trimmed by 4 bases and J by 3 bases, 2 bases remained unmatched. The CDR3: CSAKGLAYTGELFF. Here the CDR3 DNA reads TGCAGTGCTAAGGGACTAGCGTACACCGGGGAGCTGTTTTTT.

CDR3 loop: CSVGKGTYGYTF. Written as DNA, the CDR3 is TGCAGCGTGGGGAAAGGGACCTATGGCTACACCTTC. The chain links TRBV29-1 to TRBJ1-2, with D maybe TRBD1 (5 bases). The CDR3 contains 12 residues. Germline V gives CDR1 SQVTM, CDR2 ANQGSEA. Trimming removed 6 bases from V and 4 bases from J, with 12 bases in between.

Ten or more counts support this clonotype. This chain joins TRBV6-2 or TRBV6-3 and TRBJ2-7, with D unclear. The CDR3 is made up of 12 amino acids. V was shortened by 5 bases and J by 3 bases, with 8 bases between the two germline ends. Germline V gives CDR1 MNHEY, CDR2 SVGEGT. The CDR3 loop is CASSLIGYEQYF. Here the CDR3 DNA reads TGTGCCAGCAGTCTGATAGGCTACGAGCAGTACTTC.

There are a few counts of this clonotype. This chain uses TRBV19 with TRBJ2-7; possibly TRBD2 for D (6 bases). The CDR3 has 12 residues. Germline V CDR1 and CDR2: LNHDA, SQIVND (reference sequence). Trimming shortened V by 11 bases and J by 0 bases, and 11 bases separated the two germline ends. In DNA, the CDR3 is TGTGCCGGAGGGGACTTCTCCTACGAGCAGTACTTC. Translation: CAGGDFSYEQYF.

At least ten counts were recorded for this clonotype. This chain joins TRBV7-2 and TRBJ1-1, with 11 bases identical to TRBD1. Germline assignment: CDR1 SGHTA and CDR2 FQGNSA. J gave up 5 bases and V 4 bases, and 3 bases lay outside the gene matches. CDR3 length equals 14 residues. CDR3 bases: TGTGCCAGCAGCTGGACAGGGGGCATTACTGAAGCTTTCTTT. Amino acids: CASSWTGGITEAFF.

The V call is TRBV9, the J call TRBJ2-4; D is undetermined. From germline, CDR1 is SGDLS and CDR2 YYNGEE. The CDR3 is 15 residues long. Trimming removed 0 bases at V and 3 bases at J, with 10 bases between. The CDR3 reads CASSVEGYGKNIQYF. The CDR3 DNA sequence: TGTGCCAGCAGCGTAGAAGGGTACGGCAAAAACATTCAGTACTTC. The whole variable domain, filled in from reference TRBV9 and TRBJ2-4, reads DSGVTQTPKHLITATGQRVTLRCSPRSGDLSVYWYQQSLDQGLQFLIQYYNGEERAKGNILERFSAQQFPDLHSELNLSSLELGDSALYFCASSVEGYGKNIQYFGAGTRLSVL.

This clonotype was found a few times. A read error is possible here, since a much larger clone lies one base away. The rearrangement uses TRBV6-1 and TRBJ2-7; no clear D. In germline, CDR1 is MNHNS, CDR2 SASEGT. V was shortened by 6 bases and J by 2 bases, with 8 bases between the two germline ends. The length of the CDR3 is 12 residues. This chain's CDR3 is CASRPTPYEQYF. CDR3 bases: TGTGCCAGCAGGCCGACCCCCTACGAGCAGTACTTC.

This clonotype was seen many times. The gene calls are TRBV7-2 and TRBJ2-1, with TRBD1 identical over 7 bases. From germline, CDR1 is SGHTA and CDR2 FQGNSA. The CDR3 has 16 residues. V lost 7 bases to trimming and J lost 7 bases; unmatched junction nucleotides: 16. The CDR3 loop is CASNPPRTGWMNEQFF. In nucleotides, the CDR3 is TGTGCCAGCAACCCCCCCCGGACAGGTTGGATGAATGAGCAGTTCTTC. The entire variable domain, with the rest obtained from reference TRBV7-2 and TRBJ2-1, is as follows: GAGVSQSPSNKVTEKGKDVELRCDPISGHTALYWYRQSLGQGLEFLIYFQGNSAPDKSGLPSDRFSAERTGGSVSTLTIQRTQQEDSAVYLCASNPPRTGWMNEQFFGPGTRLTVL.

J is TRBJ1-3 and V is TRBV18; D gene ambiguous. Trimming removed 6 bases at V and 0 bases at J, with 15 bases between. Looked up from germline, CDR1 is KGHSH and CDR2 is LQKENI. This CDR3 spans 16 amino acids. CDR3 region: CASSRVPNNSGNTIYF. As DNA, the CDR3 is TGTGCCAGCTCCCGAGTACCGAACAACTCTGGAAACACCATATATTTT.

The CDR3 nucleotides are TGTGCCAGCAGTATTATTTACAGGGCGAGCTCCTACGAGCAGTACTTC. This codes for CASSIIYRASSYEQYF. The chain joins TRBV6-2 or TRBV6-3 to TRBJ2-7; TRBD1 might be the D (6 bases). This CDR3 has 16 amino acids. Looked up from germline, CDR1 is MNHEY and CDR2 is SVGEGT. V shed 5 bases and J shed 0 bases, with 17 bases lying between them.

This clonotype was detected many times. The J gene is TRBJ2-7, the V gene TRBV10-3; D is possibly TRBD2 (6 bases). Germline V CDR1 and CDR2: ENHRY, SYGVKD. CDR3 length equals 14 residues. Trimming took off 3 bases at V and 2 bases at J, with 11 bases between the two ends. CDR3 loop: CAISDMAGTYEQYF. The CDR3 coding sequence is TGTGCCATCAGTGATATGGCGGGAACCTACGAGCAGTACTTC.

J is TRBJ2-7 and V is TRBV5-5; the match to TRBD2 covers 10 bases. Germline CDR1 is SGHKS and CDR2 is YYEKEE (reference sequence). V was clipped by 2 bases and J by 3 bases; unmatched bases: 5. The CDR3 totals 15 residues. This CDR3 is CASSFRTSGNYEQYF. The CDR3 DNA reads as TGTGCCAGCAGCTTTCGGACTAGCGGCAACTACGAGCAGTACTTC.

This clonotype was observed many times. The chain uses TRBV2 and TRBJ2-7; 8 bases are a match to TRBD1. From germline, CDR1 is SNHLY and CDR2 FYNNEI. This CDR3 has 16 amino acids. V gave up 0 bases and J gave up 2 bases; unmatched junction bases: 6. The CDR3, as DNA: TGTGCCAGCAGTGAAGCGGGACAGGTTCCTGCCTACGAGCAGTACTTC. Translated, it gives CASSEAGQVPAYEQYF.

The chain recombines TRBV3-1 with TRBJ1-4; D perhaps matches TRBD1 (6 bases). The CDR3 runs to 19 residues. Germline V gives CDR1 LGHDT, CDR2 YNNKEL (reference sequence). V shed 0 bases and J shed 0 bases, with 17 bases lying between them. CDR3: CASSQDWTVVAATNEKLFF. In nucleotides, the CDR3 is TGTGCCAGCAGCCAAGATTGGACAGTGGTGGCGGCAACTAATGAAAAACTGTTTTTT.

This clonotype was counted at least ten times. The chain recombines TRBV6-2 or TRBV6-3 with TRBJ2-7; the D gene is possibly TRBD2 (5 bases). Germline assignment: CDR1 MNHEY and CDR2 SVGEGT. Trimming shortened V by 0 bases and J by 4 bases, and 19 bases separated the two germline ends. The CDR3 length is 17 residues. The chain's CDR3 is CASSYSTRTYLPYEQYF. The DNA for the CDR3 is TGTGCCAGCAGTTACTCGACTCGGACTTACCTCCCTTACGAGCAGTACTTC.

This clonotype was seen a handful of times. Mismatch with germline at one junction end may stem from a read error. The chain has TRBV20-1 and TRBJ2-5; possible D gene TRBD2, 5 bases. The CDR3 totals 14 residues. CDR1 DFQATT and CDR2 SNEGSKA come from the germline V gene (reference sequence). The CDR3 sequence: CSARGRGSWETQCF. CDR3 nucleotides: TGCAGTGCTAGAGGACGGGGAAGTTGGGAGACCCAGTGCTTC.

The chain uses TRBV5-1 and TRBJ2-2; 8 nucleotides agree with TRBD1. This CDR3 has 14 amino acids. CDR1 is SGHRS and CDR2 is YFSETQ in the germline V gene. The trim removed 2 bases at V and 4 bases at J, leaving 1 base unmatched. Written as DNA, the CDR3 is TGCGCCAGCAGCTTCCAGGGGGCCACCGGGGAGCTGTTTTTT. Translating gives CASSFQGATGELFF.

This rearrangement joins TRBV12-3 or TRBV12-4 to TRBJ2-1; the match to TRBD2 covers 9 bases. The CDR3 spans 15 residues. V was clipped by 5 bases and J by 3 bases; unmatched bases: 5. The CDR3 nucleotides are TGTGCCAGCAGTATTCTAGCGGGGAACTACAATGAGCAGTTCTTC. Translation: CASSILAGNYNEQFF.

V usage is TRBV2 and J usage is TRBJ2-7; 7 bases line up with TRBD1. The CDR3 runs 14 residues. V lost 7 bases to trimming and J lost 2 bases; unmatched junction nucleotides: 8. Germline CDR1 is SNHLY and CDR2 is FYNNEI. The CDR3 spells CASNFQGQTYEQYF. CDR3 DNA: TGTGCCAGCAATTTTCAGGGACAGACCTACGAGCAGTACTTC.

The V and J genes are TRBV5-1 and TRBJ2-2; D remains ambiguous. V was clipped by 2 bases and J by 5 bases, with 28 bases between them. CDR3 length equals 20 residues. The germline gives CDR1 SGHRS, CDR2 YFSETQ. CDR3 sequence reads: CASSFQTSPGLQLRTGELFF. In DNA form, the CDR3 reads TGCGCCAGCAGCTTTCAAACCTCTCCGGGTCTCCAGTTACGAACCGGGGAGCTGTTTTTT.

The sample holds a few counts of this clonotype. This chain uses TRBV2 with TRBJ2-1; 12 bases agree with TRBD2. Trimming took 6 bases from V and 0 from J; bases not matched to a gene: 12. CDR1 is SNHLY and CDR2 is FYNNEI in the germline V gene. CDR3 length: 19 amino acids. The CDR3 bases are TGTGCCAGCAGCCCAACAAGAACTAGCGGGAGGCCCTCCTACAATGAGCAGTTCTTC. Its translation: CASSPTRTSGRPSYNEQFF.

This clonotype was picked up many times. The V gene is TRBV30, the J gene TRBJ2-5; possibly TRBD1 for D (6 bases). Trimming stripped 2 bases from V and 4 bases from J, with 11 bases between. Germline V CDR1 and CDR2: GTSNPN, SVGIG (reference sequence). The CDR3 contains 13 residues. The CDR3 coding sequence is TGTGCCTGGAGTCCGCAGGGGCCAGAGACCCAGTACTTC. Encoded protein: CAWSPQGPETQYF.

This clonotype was recorded at least ten times. The genes are TRBV20-1 and TRBJ1-5; 8 bases line up with TRBD1. The CDR3 sequence is 18 residues long. The V gene's germline CDR1 is DFQATT and CDR2 SNEGSKA (reference sequence). V lost 0 bases, J lost 2 bases, and 12 bases stayed unmatched. CDR3 bases: TGCAGTGCTAGAGATGCGGACAGGGTGGGTTTAGGCAATCAGCCCCAGCATTTT. As protein: CSARDADRVGLGNQPQHF.

This clonotype was seen repeatedly, ten times or more. The chain carries TRBV29-1 and TRBJ2-1, with D possibly TRBD1 on 5 matching bases. CDR1 is SQVTM, CDR2 ANQGSEA, per germline. With 0 bases removed from V and 12 bases from J, the gap between germline ends came to 9 bases. This CDR3 has 11 residues. The CDR3 spells CSVEDQGRQFF. CDR3 DNA: TGCAGCGTTGAAGATCAGGGTAGGCAGTTCTTC.